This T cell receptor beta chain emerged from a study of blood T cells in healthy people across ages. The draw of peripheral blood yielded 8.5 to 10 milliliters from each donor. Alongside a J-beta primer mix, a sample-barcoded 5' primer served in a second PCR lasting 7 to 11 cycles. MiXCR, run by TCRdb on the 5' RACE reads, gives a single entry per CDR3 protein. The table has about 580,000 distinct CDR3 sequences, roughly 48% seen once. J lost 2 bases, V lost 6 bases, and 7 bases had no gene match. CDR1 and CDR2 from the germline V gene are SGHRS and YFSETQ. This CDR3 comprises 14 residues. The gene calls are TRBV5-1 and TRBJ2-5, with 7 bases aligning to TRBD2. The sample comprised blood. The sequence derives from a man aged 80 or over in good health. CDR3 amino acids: CASTRGEGQETQYF. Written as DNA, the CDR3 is TGCGCCAGCACCCGCGGGGAGGGACAAGAGACCCAGTACTTC.